The rows below give T cell receptor beta chains drawn from one sample of a study of blood T cell repertoires in COVID-19. The assay was immunoSEQ multiplex PCR, and TCRdb's table has in-frame clones only and misses some. Of about 190,000 clones listed, 84% are singletons. Input material: peripheral blood. Receptor source: a woman in her 70s with active or convalescent COVID-19. The CDR3 runs from the conserved cysteine through the conserved F or W. The D gene is left open where the match is weak. The size field is filled for only some rows; it gives once, few, many or a size class.

v_call	j_call	clone_size	d_call	cdr3_nt	cdr3_aa
TRBV28	TRBJ2-5	few	TRBD2	TGTGCCAGCAGTTTAACTAGCGAGTACCAAGAGACCCAGTACTTC	CASSLTSEYQETQYF
TRBV5-4	TRBJ2-7	NA	NA	TGTGCCAGCAGCTTTGGAGCGACCTACGAGCAGTACTTC	CASSFGATYEQYF
TRBV5-1	TRBJ2-3	NA	TRBD1	TGCGCCAGCAGCTTGGGGACAGGGGCCGCAGATACGCAGTATTTT	CASSLGTGAADTQYF
TRBV2	TRBJ1-4	NA	TRBD1	TGTGCCAGCAGTTTACAGGGGGCAAGTGAAAAACTGTTTTTT	CASSLQGASEKLFF
TRBV3-1/TRBV3-2	TRBJ1-5	once	NA	TGTGCCAGCAGCCAAGATGGGGGGTTAGGTCAGCCCCAGCATTTT	CASSQDGGLGQPQHF
TRBV4-2	TRBJ2-1	few	TRBD2	TGTGCCAGCAGCCAAGGGGGTAGCGGGATCTCCTACAATGAGCAGTTCTTC	CASSQGGSGISYNEQFF
TRBV5-1	TRBJ1-6	NA	NA	TGCGCCAGCAGCTTGGACAGGGTTTATGATTCACCCCTCCACTTT	CASSLDRVYDSPLHF
TRBV19	TRBJ2-2	NA	TRBD1	TGTGCCACCACCCCACAGGGGGCCGGCGGGGAGCTGTTTTTT	CATTPQGAGGELFF
TRBV27	TRBJ2-7	once	TRBD1	TGTGCCAGCAGTCGGGACAGCTCCTACGAGCAGTACTTC	CASSRDSSYEQYF
TRBV9	TRBJ2-2	NA	TRBD2	TGTGCCAGCAGCAGCGGGGCGGGACCGTACACCGGGGAGCTGTTTTTT	CASSSGAGPYTGELFF
TRBV2	TRBJ2-5	few	NA	TGTGCCAGCAGTCCCCGGACTACACAAGAGACCCAGTACTTC	CASSPRTTQETQYF
TRBV27	TRBJ2-3	NA	TRBD2	TGTGCCAGCAGTACGAGGACTAGCGGGAGGGCCAGGGGGGACACAGATACGCAGTATTTT	CASSTRTSGRARGDTDTQYF
TRBV11-2	TRBJ1-1	once	NA	TGTGCCAGCAGCTTAGTAGGATTCGGGGGTGCACTCATGAACACTGAAGCTTTCTTT	CASSLVGFGGALMNTEAFF
TRBV7-8	TRBJ1-1	NA	NA	TGTGCCAGCAGCTTAGAATTGGTGACAGGGAACACTGAAGCTTTCTTT	CASSLELVTGNTEAFF
TRBV2	TRBJ1-6	NA	NA	TGTGCCAGCAGTAAATGGAGGGGAAGAGATTCACCCCTCCACTTT	CASSKWRGRDSPLHF
TRBV6-6	TRBJ2-7	NA	TRBD2	TGTGCCAGCTTAGCGGGGAGCTCCTACGAGCAGTACTTC	CASLAGSSYEQYF
TRBV5-1	TRBJ1-1	once	TRBD1	TGCGCCAGCAGCACTGGACAGGGGGACACTGAAGCTTTCTTT	CASSTGQGDTEAFF
TRBV3-1/TRBV3-2	TRBJ1-2	NA	TRBD1	TGTGCCAGCAGCCAGAACAGGGGGGCTGGCTACACCTTC	CASSQNRGAGYTF
TRBV30	TRBJ2-7	NA	TRBD2	TGTGCCTGGAGTGTAGGGACTAGCCGGAACGAGCAGTACTTC	CAWSVGTSRNEQYF
TRBV24-1	TRBJ2-1	NA	NA	TGTGCCACCAGTTCAAGGGGCCTCTCCTACAATGAGCAGTTCTTC	CATSSRGLSYNEQFF
TRBV23-1	TRBJ1-1	NA	TRBD1	TGCGCCAGCCGGACAGGAAGGTGCACTGAAGCTTTCTTT	CASRTGRCTEAFF
TRBV18	TRBJ2-1	few	TRBD1	TGTGCCAGCTCCGAGACAGGGATTGAGCAGTTCTTC	CASSETGIEQFF
TRBV7-9	TRBJ2-5	once	TRBD1	TGTGCCAGCAGCGGGGGACAGAGGTCCGGTGAGACCCAGTACTTC	CASSGGQRSGETQYF
TRBV5-6	TRBJ1-3	NA	NA	TGTGCCAGCAGCTTGCCCGGTTTCTCTGGAAACACCATATATTTT	CASSLPGFSGNTIYF